The clone carrying this T cell receptor (beta chain) was recorded many times. This sample is part of a study of T-cell reconstitution after alpha-beta-depleted transplantation in children. TCRbeta library preparation incorporated unique molecular identifiers. TCRdb ran MiXCR on the PCR reads and lists one entry per CDR3 protein. The repertoire holds hundreds of thousands of distinct CDR3 sequences, with 11% as singletons. The CDR3 runs to 13 residues. CDR1 is MNHNY, CDR2 SVGAGI, per germline (reference sequence). V was trimmed by 5 bases and J by 4 bases, leaving 9 bases between them. The chain recombines TRBV6-6 with TRBJ1-3, with D possibly matching TRBD1 (5 bases). The clonotype comes from a child under two years old with acute myeloid leukemia, due to receive a stem cell transplant. Sequencing used PBMCs, obtained before TCRalphabeta/CD19-depleted stem cell transplant. The CDR3 nucleotides read TGTGCCAGCAGTAGGGACGAAGGAAACACCATATATTTT. Translated, it gives CASSRDEGNTIYF.